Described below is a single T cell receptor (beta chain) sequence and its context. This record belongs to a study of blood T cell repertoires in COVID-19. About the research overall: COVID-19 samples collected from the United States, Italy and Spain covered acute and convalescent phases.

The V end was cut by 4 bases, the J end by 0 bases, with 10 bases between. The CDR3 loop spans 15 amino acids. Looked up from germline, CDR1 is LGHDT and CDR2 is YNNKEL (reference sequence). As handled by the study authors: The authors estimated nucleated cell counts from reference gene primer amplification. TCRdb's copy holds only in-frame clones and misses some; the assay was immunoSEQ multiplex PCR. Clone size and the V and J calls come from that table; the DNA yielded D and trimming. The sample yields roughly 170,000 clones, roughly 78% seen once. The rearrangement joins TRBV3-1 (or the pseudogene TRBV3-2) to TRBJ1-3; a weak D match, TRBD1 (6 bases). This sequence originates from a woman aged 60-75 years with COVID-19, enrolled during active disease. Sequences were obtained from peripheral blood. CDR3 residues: CASSPTGVSGNTIYF. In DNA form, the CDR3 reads TGTGCCAGCAGCCCGACAGGAGTCTCTGGAAACACCATATATTTT.